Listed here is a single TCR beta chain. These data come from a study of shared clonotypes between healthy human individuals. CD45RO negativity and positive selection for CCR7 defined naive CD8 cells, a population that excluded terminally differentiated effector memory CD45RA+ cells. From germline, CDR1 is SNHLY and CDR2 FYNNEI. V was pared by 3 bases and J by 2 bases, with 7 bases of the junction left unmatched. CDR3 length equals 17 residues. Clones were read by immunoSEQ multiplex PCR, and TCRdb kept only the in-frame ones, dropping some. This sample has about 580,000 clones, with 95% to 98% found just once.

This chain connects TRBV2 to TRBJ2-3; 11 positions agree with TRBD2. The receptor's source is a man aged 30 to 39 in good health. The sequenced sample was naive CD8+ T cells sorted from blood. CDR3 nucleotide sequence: TGTGCCAGCAGTGATGCTAGCGGGAGGCCCCTCACAGATACGCAGTATTTT. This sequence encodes CASSDASGRPLTDTQYF.